The rows below give T cell receptor beta chains drawn from one sample of a study of OX40 agonist ivuxolimab in advanced cancers. This table comes from immunoSEQ multiplex PCR, and its TCRdb copy is limited to in-frame clones, with some not included. The table lists about 50,000 clones, around four fifths of them singletons. The material sequenced was CD4+ or CD8+ T cells sorted from blood, taken in a trial of the OX40 agonist ivuxolimab. These receptors originate from an adult with an advanced solid tumor such as melanoma, head and neck, liver or kidney cancer. Each CDR3 is given without its conserved first and last residue. D genes are given only for firm matches. A row's size may be missing; if present it is once, few, many or a size class.

j_call clone_size v_call d_call cdr3_aa
TRBJ2-7 NA TRBV6-1 NA ASSPQPGAPYEQY
TRBJ2-3 once TRBV7-2 NA ASSPTPDTQY
TRBJ1-1 NA TRBV30 NA AWRWTGDTEAF
TRBJ2-1 once TRBV9 NA ASSVGPSRYEQF
TRBJ1-3 NA TRBV4-3 NA ASSQGGGGQFSGNTIY
TRBJ2-3 once TRBV7-3 TRBD2 ASSLIGPLTRGGPSTDTQY
TRBJ2-7 once TRBV18 NA ASSPGGNEQY
TRBJ1-2 NA TRBV5-1 NA ASSLRTEKEYT
NA once TRBV2 NA ASSVDGDTYEQY
TRBJ2-3 NA TRBV4-2 TRBD2 ASSRRLAEYTDTQY
TRBJ1-1 NA TRBV30 NA AWSPGRPEAF
TRBJ1-4 NA TRBV7-9 NA ASSTSDRGEKLF
TRBJ2-3 NA TRBV11-2 NA ASSHGTLSLGTDTQY
TRBJ2-7 once TRBV11-2 NA ASSIGGTVRQY
TRBJ1-4 NA TRBV30 NA AWSEAGIEKLF
TRBJ2-1 NA TRBV6-1 TRBD2 ASSVLAGAYNEQF
TRBJ2-1 few TRBV9 TRBD2 ASSVTPGTSGGASGNEQF
TRBJ1-5 NA TRBV6-1 TRBD1 ASAGQWSNQPQH
TRBJ2-5 NA TRBV7-3 NA ASSPLGSGNQETQY
TRBJ2-1 NA TRBV30 NA AWSTSANEQF
TRBJ2-7 NA TRBV29-1 TRBD1 SVSGTGLSEQY
TRBJ1-4 NA TRBV6-1 NA ATRRERGYNEKLF
TRBJ2-2 NA TRBV12-1 NA ASSRGCCGELF
TRBJ2-1 few TRBV2 NA ASSPQNEQF
TRBJ1-1 NA TRBV2 TRBD1 ASSLGQGRTEAF
TRBJ2-7 once TRBV6-1 NA ASSYSGSSDEQY
TRBJ2-1 NA TRBV14 TRBD2 ASSPTSGIGNEQF
TRBJ2-4 few TRBV27 TRBD1 ASSLSWTGENIQY
TRBJ1-6 NA TRBV10-3 NA AISESIGRLSSPLH
TRBJ2-7 NA TRBV7-2 NA ASTFGTQAYEQY
TRBJ2-2 NA TRBV7-2 NA ASTATSVGELF
TRBJ2-7 NA TRBV9 NA ASSPRTETYEQY
TRBJ2-2 once TRBV29-1 TRBD1 SASGTGGSNTGELF
TRBJ1-5 NA TRBV10-3 TRBD1 AISPTGVNQPQH
TRBJ1-1 few TRBV11-3 NA ASSLAKLNTEAF
TRBJ1-1 few TRBV30 NA AWKGSNTEAF
TRBJ1-1 NA TRBV5-1 NA ASSLRGLNTEAF